This T cell receptor beta chain was profiled in a study of CD8+CD57+ T cells in acquired aplastic anemia (dated by TCRdb to the late 2010s). With respect to the entire study: A mean of approximately 2.9 ug of DNA, ranging from about 0.2 to 27.4 ug, was extracted from sorted CD4+ and CD8+ cells. CD8+CD57+ expansion was defined as a frequency above the mean frequency observed in healthy subjects. The paper's findings and limits, for the study overall: About 30 CD8+ CDR3 sequences were found to be shared between patients and controls, but these sequences appeared to be highly expressed in patients and within the immunodominant clones of the patients. No significant difference in CD8+ Simpson's diversity was found between patients and healthy controls (P=0.060).

V lost 6 bases and J lost 9 bases, and the count of bases not matched to a germline gene is 17. Via the germline V gene, CDR1 is LGHNT and CDR2 FRNRAP. Counted from cysteine to phenylalanine, this CDR3 has 16 amino acids. Left in the record is the CDR3 DNA by itself, 48 bases read in frame from the first base. Genomic DNA served as template for TCR beta VDJ combination and CDR3 sequence profiling. An Illumina HiSeq 2000 was used for TCR repertoire sequencing. In the original analysis: Repertoires were assessed using TRBV/TRBJ rearrangement plots, CDR3 size and DJ length profiles, and Simpson's diversity index. Whichever DNA sequence was most abundant in the deep sequencing data was defined as the immunodominant clone. CDR3 amino acid sequences were screened for sharing across subjects and were compared with published repertoires and the VDJdb database. The public reads were run again by TCRdb, first through fastp at Q25 and then through MiXCR, and only productive beta chains were kept. One record per CDR3 amino acid sequence lists the most common genes and DNA. TCRdb's processing, not the study's, gives the V and J calls here. In all, the sample holds under 250,000 distinct CDR3 sequences, and around three fifths of those were seen once. The ten biggest clones cover roughly 53% of the sample.

Expansion of CD8+CD57+ cells had been shown by flow cytometry in the patients chosen for sequencing. Every patient had a diagnosis of severe acquired aplastic anemia based on International Study of Aplastic Anemia and Agranulocytosis and Camitta criteria. Patients had received no therapy at the time of blood sampling. TCR repertoires of sorted CD4+ and CD8+ blood T cells from severe aplastic anemia patients and healthy subjects were deep-sequenced in the study. In the USA, patient enrollment took place under clinicaltrials.gov protocols 00001620, 01623167, 00001397, 00071045, 00081523 and 00961064. Ficoll-Paque density gradient centrifugation was used to isolate peripheral blood mononuclear cells. Before DNA extraction, CD4+ and CD8+ T cells were sorted with FACS or magnetic beads. Turning to this clonotype: Which antigen it targets is not known. Per-base quality was not reported, and no clone a single base away is much larger than it.

Recombination connected TRBV12-5 to TRBJ2-1; TRBD1 fits 7 bases in the junction. This TCR came from a human donor with aplastic anemia. The sample taken for sequencing was sorted CD4+, CD8+, or CD8+CD57+ T cells (not recorded which) from PBMCs. The CDR3 loop reads CASGPGQVVVDGEQFF. The DNA sequence reads TGTGCTAGTGGCCCAGGACAGGTTGTAGTTGATGGTGAGCAGTTCTTC.